This is a list of T cell receptor beta chains from one sample in a study of T cells in Graves' hyperthyroidism and ophthalmopathy. TCRdb analysed the multiplex PCR reads with MiXCR anew, one entry per CDR3 protein. The sample holds some 490,000 distinct CDR3 sequences; approximately 22% are singletons and the top ten take approximately 54%. The sample consisted of blood. These receptors were collected from a woman in her seventies with Graves' ophthalmopathy. Both conserved end residues are part of each CDR3. A D gene is named only where the DNA matches it firmly. Not all rows give a size; the values are once, few, many and, for expanded clones, a class.

v_call,clone_size,d_call,j_call,cdr3_aa,cdr3_nt
TRBV2,few,TRBD2,TRBJ2-5,CASSGGTSGRQTQYF,TGTGCCAGCAGTGGCGGGACTAGCGGGAGACAGACCCAGTACTTC
TRBV2,many,TRBD1,TRBJ1-6,CASNPQGLESPLHF,TGTGCCAGCAACCCACAGGGGTTGGAATCACCCCTCCACTTT
TRBV7-2,few,NA,TRBJ1-2,CASSLAGQPANYGYTF,TGTGCCAGCAGCTTAGCGGGGCAGCCAGCTAACTATGGCTACACCTTC
TRBV28,many,NA,TRBJ1-4,CASSLLGGKNEKLFF,TGTGCCAGCAGCCTCCTTGGGGGGAAGAATGAAAAACTGTTTTTT
TRBV20-1,many,NA,TRBJ1-2,CSARSQGRGYGYTF,TGCAGTGCTAGAAGCCAAGGCCGGGGGTATGGCTACACCTTC
TRBV11-2,NA,TRBD1,TRBJ1-2,CASSLIDRVVYYGYTF,TGTGCCAGCAGCCTGATTGACAGGGTAGTATACTATGGCTACACCTTC
TRBV12-3/TRBV12-4,many,TRBD1,TRBJ2-7,CASSQDRSGSYEQYF,TGTGCCAGCAGCCAGGACAGGTCCGGGTCCTACGAGCAGTACTTC
TRBV19,NA,NA,TRBJ1-5,CASTNGGGNQPQHF,TGTGCCAGTACCAACGGGGGGGGAAATCAGCCCCAGCATTTT
TRBV6-2/TRBV6-3,NA,NA,TRBJ1-1,CASSRRTVNTEAFF,TGTGCCAGCAGCCGCCGGACTGTGAACACTGAAGCTTTCTTT
TRBV5-1,NA,NA,TRBJ2-2,CASTLQGNTGELFF,TGCGCCAGCACCCTCCAGGGTAACACCGGGGAGCTGTTTTTT